Presented here are 6 T cell receptor beta chains from one specimen sequenced in a study of T cell repertoires in cytomegalovirus infection. TCRdb reprocessed the reads via MiXCR and lists one record per CDR3 protein. The table has some 600,000 distinct CDR3 sequences, 20% to 30% seen once; the top ten hold 6.5% to 10%. Sequencing was done on a sample of CD8+ T cells from PBMCs. The receptors come from a human donor in good health (CMV status not recorded). Some clones in this sample may be carry-over from other donors' samples.

This clonotype was observed a handful of times. CDR3 amino acids: CASSPSSQRQLTDTQYF. CDR3 sequence (DNA): TGTGCCAGCAGTCCCTCCTCGCAACGACAGCTCACAGATACGCAGTATTTT. The V call is TRBV12-3 or TRBV12-4, the J call TRBJ2-3, with D maybe TRBD1 (5 bases). V lost 5 bases to trimming and J lost 2 bases, with 20 bases between them. The CDR3 sequence is 17 residues long.

This clonotype was observed at least ten times. The rearrangement links TRBV7-2 to TRBJ2-7; 7 bases fit TRBD1. Germline values: CDR1 SGHTA, CDR2 FQGNSA. The V and J ends lost 2 bases and 0 bases, in that order; junction bases with no gene match: 4. The CDR3 is made up of 15 amino acids. The CDR3 DNA sequence: TGTGCCAGCAGCTTATGGGGACAGAGCTCCTACGAGCAGTACTTC. It is translated as CASSLWGQSSYEQYF.

The chain recombines TRBV29-1 with TRBJ2-7; TRBD1 agrees at 8 bases. The germline gives CDR1 SQVTM, CDR2 ANQGSEA. The CDR3 totals 14 residues. V was clipped by 5 bases and J by 4 bases; unmatched bases: 10. This CDR3 is CSVIDRGQRYEQYF. The CDR3 nucleotides read TGCAGCGTTATCGACAGGGGCCAACGGTACGAGCAGTACTTC.

The chain joins TRBV20-1 to TRBJ1-1; D unresolved. CDR1 and CDR2 from the germline V gene are DFQATT and SNEGSKA (reference sequence). This CDR3 has 13 amino acids. V was trimmed by 2 bases and J by 1 base, leaving 8 bases between them. The CDR3 nucleotides read TGCAGTGCTAGACTTAGGGAGAACACTGAAGCTTTCTTT. It yields the protein CSARLRENTEAFF.

The V call is TRBV6-2 or TRBV6-3, the J call TRBJ2-4; 8 positions agree with TRBD2. The V gene's germline CDR1 is MNHEY and CDR2 SVGEGT. V lost 2 bases, J lost 5 bases, and 8 bases stayed unmatched. This CDR3 has 16 residues. DNA for the CDR3: TGTGCCAGCAGTTACAGAGCGGGGGACCCACAAAACATTCAGTACTTC. Amino acids: CASSYRAGDPQNIQYF.

This clonotype has more than one count but fewer than ten. The chain recombines TRBV19 with TRBJ2-3, with D unresolved. CDR1 is LNHDA, CDR2 SQIVND, per germline (reference sequence). Trimming stripped 0 bases from V and 3 bases from J, with 7 bases between. The CDR3 is made up of 14 amino acids. In DNA form, the CDR3 reads TGTGCCAGTAGTATAGATTCGTGGACAGATACGCAGTATTTT. This translates into CASSIDSWTDTQYF.